This record looks at one TCR beta chain sequence and its context. This specimen belongs to a study of cytotoxic CD8 clonotypes in ibrutinib-treated CLL. The CDR3 sequence is 16 residues long. CDR1 and CDR2 from the germline V gene are MNHEY and SMNVEV (reference sequence). V dropped 2 bases and J dropped 5; count of bases not matched to a gene: 6. The assay was immunoSEQ multiplex PCR, and TCRdb's table has in-frame clones only and misses some. The table records around 250,000 clones, under 75% of them present only once. Sequencing was performed on PBMCs, taken after 24 months of ibrutinib treatment. The receptor was isolated from a human donor with chronic lymphocytic leukemia. This rearrangement joins TRBV27 to TRBJ2-5, with TRBD2 identical over 12 bases. This CDR3 reads CASSLMASGGEETQYF. CDR3 DNA sequence: TGTGCCAGCAGTTTAATGGCTAGCGGGGGGGAGGAGACCCAGTACTTC.